This is a list of T cell receptor beta chains from one sample in a study of T-cell memory formation after mild COVID-19. TCRdb called the 5' RACE reads again in MiXCR, with one record for every CDR3 protein. The sample records some 97,000 distinct CDR3 sequences, over 8.5% being singletons. Sequencing used PBMCs or a T cell subset sorted from them (not recorded which). These TCRs come from a young man who had mild COVID-19 (a few samples of this study predate the infection). Cell type and time point are not known. The CDR3 runs from the conserved cysteine through the conserved F or W. The D gene is left open where the match is weak. Expanded clones are given a class, and other clones once, few, many or no size at all.

v_call,j_call,clone_size,d_call,cdr3_nt,cdr3_aa
TRBV5-1,TRBJ2-1,few,NA,TGCGCCAGCACCCCAGAGGGGGGTCCAGTACCCAATGAGCAGTTCTTC,CASTPEGGPVPNEQFF
TRBV7-2,TRBJ2-5,NA,NA,TGTGCCAGCAGCTGGACTGGGCAAGAGACCCAGTACTTC,CASSWTGQETQYF
TRBV11-2,TRBJ2-1,NA,NA,TGTGCCAGCAGCGGTCTAAGTAGAGGCGCGGGATCTTCACCCAATGAGCAGTTCTTC,CASSGLSRGAGSSPNEQFF
TRBV7-9,TRBJ1-2,few,NA,TGTGCCAGCAGTACATTCTCCCGACAGATCAACTATGGCTACACCTTC,CASSTFSRQINYGYTF
TRBV6-6,TRBJ2-3,many,NA,TGTGCCAGCAGTGAAAGCACAGATACGCAGTATTTT,CASSESTDTQYF
TRBV12-3/TRBV12-4,TRBJ2-1,few,NA,TGTGCCAGCAGTTATACCACCTGGAATGAGCAGTTCTTC,CASSYTTWNEQFF
TRBV5-1,TRBJ2-3,many,NA,TGCGCCAGCAGCAATTACAGGGGCACAGATACGCAGTATTTT,CASSNYRGTDTQYF
TRBV29-1,TRBJ2-1,NA,TRBD2,TGCAGCGTCGTACTAGCGGGGGGGCTCAATGAGCAGTTCTTC,CSVVLAGGLNEQFF
TRBV7-9,TRBJ2-3,few,NA,TGTGCCAGCAGCCTACGGGCGGATAGCACAGATACGCAGTATTTT,CASSLRADSTDTQYF
TRBV27,TRBJ1-2,NA,NA,TGTGCCAGCAGGGAGACAGAGAACTATGGCTACACCTTC,CASRETENYGYTF
TRBV6-2/TRBV6-3,TRBJ1-1,few,NA,TGTGCCAGCAGGCTCAAGGGGGGGGGAACTGAAGCTTTCTTT,CASRLKGGGTEAFF
TRBV4-1,TRBJ2-3,NA,NA,TGCGCCAGCAGCTCCGGACCGACGGGCACAGATACGCAGTATTTT,CASSSGPTGTDTQYF
TRBV28,TRBJ1-4,few,NA,TGTGCCAGCAGTGGTCCCCCCGGGCGAACTAATGAAAAACTGTTTTTT,CASSGPPGRTNEKLFF
TRBV5-1,TRBJ2-5,few,NA,TGCGCCAGCGCTCGACGGGGTGGATTACAAGAGACCCAGTACTTC,CASARRGGLQETQYF
TRBV27,TRBJ1-1,NA,NA,TGTGCCAGCAGTTCATCGTCGCAGAACACTGAAGCTTTCTTT,CASSSSSQNTEAFF
TRBV29-1,TRBJ1-5,NA,TRBD1,TGCAGCGTCGGACAGGGTAACAATCAGCCCCAGCATTTT,CSVGQGNNQPQHF